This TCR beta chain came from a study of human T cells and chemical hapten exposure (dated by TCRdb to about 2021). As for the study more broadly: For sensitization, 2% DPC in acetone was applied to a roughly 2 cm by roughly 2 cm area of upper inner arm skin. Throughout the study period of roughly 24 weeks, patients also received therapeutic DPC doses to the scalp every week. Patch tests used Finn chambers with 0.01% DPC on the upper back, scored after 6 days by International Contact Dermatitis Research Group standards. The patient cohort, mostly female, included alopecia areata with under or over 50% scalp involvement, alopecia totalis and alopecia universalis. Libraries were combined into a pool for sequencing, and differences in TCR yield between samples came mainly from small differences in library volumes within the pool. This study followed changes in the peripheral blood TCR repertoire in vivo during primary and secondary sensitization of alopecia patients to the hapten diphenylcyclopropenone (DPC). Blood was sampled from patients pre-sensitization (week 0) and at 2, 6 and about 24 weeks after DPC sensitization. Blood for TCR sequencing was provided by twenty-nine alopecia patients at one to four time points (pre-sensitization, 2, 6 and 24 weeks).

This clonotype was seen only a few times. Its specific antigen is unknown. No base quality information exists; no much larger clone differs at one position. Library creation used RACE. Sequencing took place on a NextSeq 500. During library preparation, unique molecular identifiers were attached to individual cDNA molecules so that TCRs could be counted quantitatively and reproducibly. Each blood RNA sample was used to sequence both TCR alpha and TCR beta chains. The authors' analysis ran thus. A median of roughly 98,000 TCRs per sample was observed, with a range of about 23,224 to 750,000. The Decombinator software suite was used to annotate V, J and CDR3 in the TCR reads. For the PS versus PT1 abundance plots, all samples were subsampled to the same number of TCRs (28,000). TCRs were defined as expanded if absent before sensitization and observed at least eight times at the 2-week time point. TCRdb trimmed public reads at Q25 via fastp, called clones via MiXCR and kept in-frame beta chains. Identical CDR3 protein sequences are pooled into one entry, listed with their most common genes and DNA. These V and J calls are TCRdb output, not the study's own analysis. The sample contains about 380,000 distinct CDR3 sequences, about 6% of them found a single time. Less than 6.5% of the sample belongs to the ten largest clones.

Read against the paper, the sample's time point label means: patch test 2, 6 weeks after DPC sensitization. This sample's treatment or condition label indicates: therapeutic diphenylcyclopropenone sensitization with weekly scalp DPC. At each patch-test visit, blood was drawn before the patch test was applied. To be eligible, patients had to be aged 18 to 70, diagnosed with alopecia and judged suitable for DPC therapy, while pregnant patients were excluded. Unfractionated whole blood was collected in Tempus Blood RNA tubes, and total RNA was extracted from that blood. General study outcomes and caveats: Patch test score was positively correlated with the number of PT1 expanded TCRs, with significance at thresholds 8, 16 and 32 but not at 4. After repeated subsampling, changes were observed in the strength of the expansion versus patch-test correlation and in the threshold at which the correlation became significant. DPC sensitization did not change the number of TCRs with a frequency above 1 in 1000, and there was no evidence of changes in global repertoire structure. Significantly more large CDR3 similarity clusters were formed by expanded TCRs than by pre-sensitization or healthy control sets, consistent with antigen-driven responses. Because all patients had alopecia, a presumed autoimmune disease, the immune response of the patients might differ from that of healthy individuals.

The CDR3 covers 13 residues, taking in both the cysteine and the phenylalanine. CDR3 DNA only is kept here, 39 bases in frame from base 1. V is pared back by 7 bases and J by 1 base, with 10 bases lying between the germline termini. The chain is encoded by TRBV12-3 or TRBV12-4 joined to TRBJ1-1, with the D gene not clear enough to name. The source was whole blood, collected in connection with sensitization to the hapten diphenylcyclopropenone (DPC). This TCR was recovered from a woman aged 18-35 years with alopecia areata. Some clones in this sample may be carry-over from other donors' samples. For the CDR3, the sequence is CASTDDRNTEAFF. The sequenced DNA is TGTGCCAGCACCGATGATAGGAACACTGAAGCTTTCTTT.